This T cell receptor beta chain originates from a study of PD-1 blockade in classical Hodgkin lymphoma. J lost 1 base, V lost 4 bases, and 6 bases had no gene match. The CDR3 is made up of 18 amino acids. Per germline, CDR1 SGDLS and CDR2 YYNGEE. Time point here: newly diagnosed, previously untreated cHL patient sample. With magnetic negative selection, CD4+ T cells were purified from PBMCs that had been thawed. This clone was seen once. Sequencing used immunoSEQ multiplex PCR; TCRdb keeps in-frame clones, though not all of them. The table has about 35,000 clones, about 89% seen once. This chain joins TRBV9 and TRBJ2-6; 12 bases match TRBD1. The clonotype was recovered from a human donor with classical Hodgkin lymphoma. The sequenced sample consisted of CD4+ T cells from blood. The CDR3 DNA follows: TGTGCCAGCAGCCTGGGACAGGGGGCCGGGTCTGGGGCCAACGTCCTGACTTTC. It encodes CASSLGQGAGSGANVLTF.